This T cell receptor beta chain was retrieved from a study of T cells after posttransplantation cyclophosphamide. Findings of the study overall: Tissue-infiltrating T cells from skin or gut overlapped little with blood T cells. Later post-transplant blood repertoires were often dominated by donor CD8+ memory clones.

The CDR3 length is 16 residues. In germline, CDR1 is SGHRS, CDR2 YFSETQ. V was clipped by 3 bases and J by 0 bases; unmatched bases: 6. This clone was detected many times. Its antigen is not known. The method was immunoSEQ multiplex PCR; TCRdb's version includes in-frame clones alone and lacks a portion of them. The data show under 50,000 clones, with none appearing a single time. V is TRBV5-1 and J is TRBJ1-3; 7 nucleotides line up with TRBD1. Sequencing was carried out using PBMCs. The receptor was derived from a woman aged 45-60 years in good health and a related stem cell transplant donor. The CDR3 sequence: CASSSGTAFSGNTIYF. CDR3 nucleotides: TGCGCCAGCAGCTCCGGGACAGCCTTCTCTGGAAACACCATATATTTT.